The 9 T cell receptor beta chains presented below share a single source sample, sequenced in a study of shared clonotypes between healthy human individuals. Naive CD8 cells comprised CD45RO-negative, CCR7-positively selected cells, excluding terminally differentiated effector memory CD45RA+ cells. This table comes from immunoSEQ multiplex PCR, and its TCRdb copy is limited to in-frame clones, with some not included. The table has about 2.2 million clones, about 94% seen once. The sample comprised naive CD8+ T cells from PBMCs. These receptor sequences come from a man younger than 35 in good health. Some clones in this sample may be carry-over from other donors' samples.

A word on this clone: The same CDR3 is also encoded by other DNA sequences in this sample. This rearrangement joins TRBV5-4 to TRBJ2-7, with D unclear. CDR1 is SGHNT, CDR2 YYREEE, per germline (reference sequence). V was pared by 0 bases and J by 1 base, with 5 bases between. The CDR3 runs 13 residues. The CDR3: CASSLGVSYEQYF. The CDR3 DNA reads TGTGCCAGCAGCTTGGGGGTATCCTACGAGCAGTACTTC.

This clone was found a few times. The CDR3 protein is CATKDLMNTEAFF. CDR3 in DNA: TGTGCCACCAAAGACCTAATGAACACTGAAGCTTTCTTT. J is TRBJ1-1 and V is TRBV6-6; D remains unclear. The CDR3 spans 13 residues. Trimming pared 10 bases from V and 0 bases from J, leaving 12 bases between. Looked up from germline, CDR1 is MNHNY and CDR2 is SVGAGI (reference sequence).

This CDR3 reads CASRPGGTNEKLFF. CDR3 sequence (DNA): TGCGCCAGCAGGCCAGGGGGAACTAATGAAAAACTGTTTTTT. The J gene is TRBJ1-4, the V gene TRBV10-2, with TRBD1 matching over 7 bases. Germline V lookup: CDR1 WSHSY, CDR2 SAAADI. This CDR3 spans 14 amino acids. With 6 bases clipped from V and 1 base from J, the junction kept 2 bases outside the gene matches.

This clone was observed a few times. This CDR3 reads CASSEAPFLGYEQYF. The CDR3 coding sequence is TGTGCCAGCAGTGAAGCTCCCTTCCTTGGCTACGAGCAGTACTTC. The genes are TRBV2 and TRBJ2-7; D unclear. The germline CDR1 and CDR2 sequences are SNHLY and FYNNEI. The germline V and J ends were trimmed by 0 bases and 3 bases, with 12 bases remaining between them. This CDR3 spans 15 amino acids.

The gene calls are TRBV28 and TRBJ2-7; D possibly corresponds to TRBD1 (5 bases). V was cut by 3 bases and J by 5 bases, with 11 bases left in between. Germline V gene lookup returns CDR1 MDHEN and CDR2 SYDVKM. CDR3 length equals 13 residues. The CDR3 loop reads CASSFAPTDEQYF. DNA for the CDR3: TGTGCCAGCAGTTTTGCCCCGACAGACGAGCAGTACTTC. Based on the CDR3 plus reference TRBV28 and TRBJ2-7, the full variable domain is DVKVTQSSRYLVKRTGEKVFLECVQDMDHENMFWYRQDPGLGLRLIYFSYDVKMKEKGDIPEGYSVSREKKERFSLILESASTNQTSMYLCASSFAPTDEQYFGPGTRLTVT.

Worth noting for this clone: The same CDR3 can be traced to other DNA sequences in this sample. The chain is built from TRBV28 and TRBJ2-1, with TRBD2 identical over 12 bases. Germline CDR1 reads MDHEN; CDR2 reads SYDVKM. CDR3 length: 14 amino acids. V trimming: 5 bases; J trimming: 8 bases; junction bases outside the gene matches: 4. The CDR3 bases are TGTGCCAGCAGTCCCGGACTAGCGGGATATGAGCAGTTCTTC. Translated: CASSPGLAGYEQFF.

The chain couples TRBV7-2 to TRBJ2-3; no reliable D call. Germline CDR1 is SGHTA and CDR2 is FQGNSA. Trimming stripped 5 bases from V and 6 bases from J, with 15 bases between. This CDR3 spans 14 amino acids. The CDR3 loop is CASSPDVRWDTQYF. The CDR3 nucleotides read TGTGCCAGCAGCCCCGATGTTAGGTGGGATACGCAGTATTTT.

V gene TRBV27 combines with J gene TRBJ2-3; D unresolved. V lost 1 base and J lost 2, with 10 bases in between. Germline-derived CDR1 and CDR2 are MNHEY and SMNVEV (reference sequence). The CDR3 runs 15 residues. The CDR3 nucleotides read TGTGCCAGCAGTTTATTTGACGGGTCCACAGATACGCAGTATTTT. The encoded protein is CASSLFDGSTDTQYF.

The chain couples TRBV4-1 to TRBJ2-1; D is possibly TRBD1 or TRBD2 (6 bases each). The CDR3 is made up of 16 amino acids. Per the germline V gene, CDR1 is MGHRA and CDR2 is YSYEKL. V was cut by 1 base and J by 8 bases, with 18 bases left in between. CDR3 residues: CASSQVPGQGGHEQFF. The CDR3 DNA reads TGCGCCAGCAGCCAAGTACCCGGACAAGGGGGGCATGAGCAGTTCTTC.